This T cell receptor beta chain derives from a study of regulatory T cells in long-lasting Graves disease. This clonotype was detected ten times or more. The target antigen is unknown. Through Arm-PCR of CDR3 regions and iRepertoire HTBI primers, TCR beta libraries were built. Per the study methods: Spanning all samples, the identified segments comprised around 64 TRBV and some 15 TRBJ. TCRdb itself ran the multiplex PCR reads through MiXCR, one entry per CDR3 protein. The V and J calls and clone size are TCRdb's, not the authors'. The sample records about 240,000 distinct CDR3 sequences, 20% to 25% being singletons. The ends lost 1 base at V and 9 bases at J; junction bases unmatched: 9. The CDR3 has 16 residues. Germline V gene sequence: CDR1 WSHSY, CDR2 SAAADI. General observations from the study: TRBV28, TRBJ1-2 and TRBJ2-5 emerged as the favored segments in persistent disease. Investigators studied peripheral blood only, not thyroid tissue.

Regarding time point: newly diagnosed GD, antithyroid drugs for less than 3 months. PBMCs were the source of the RNA used for TCR sequencing. The clonotype originates from a female donor with Graves disease. The rearrangement uses TRBV10-2 and TRBJ2-2; 9 bases agree with TRBD1. The sample consisted of peripheral blood mononuclear cells (PBMCs), taken at new diagnosis, from a patient treated with antithyroid drugs. CDR3 amino acids: CASSELGQGRRRELFF. CDR3 nucleotide sequence: TGCGCCAGCAGTGAGTTGGGACAGGGCCGCAGGAGGGAGCTGTTTTTT.